This TCR beta chain is from a study of T cell repertoires in cytomegalovirus infection. The wider study: Carrying CMV and the relevant HLA type showed in public TCR beta signatures.

TCRdb analysed the reads with MiXCR anew, one entry per CDR3 protein. The sample records about 60,000 distinct CDR3 sequences, around 30% being singletons. The CDR3 consists of 15 residues. Germline CDR1 MGHRA, CDR2 YSYEKL. Trimming pared 0 bases from V and 5 bases from J, leaving 10 bases between. A word on this clonotype: What it binds is not known.

General study points: Based on cumulative public TCR beta family frequency, carriers of CMV plus the relevant HLA were identified.

Source material: PBMCs, sequenced either directly or after in vitro stimulation (not recorded which). The source of this sequence is a human donor in good health (CMV status not recorded). Some clones in this sample may be carry-over from other donors' samples. The chain has TRBV4-1 and TRBJ2-2; D unresolved. CDR3 sequence (DNA): TGCGCCAGCAGCCAAGATGGGCTAGATACCGGGGAGCTGTTTTTT. This gives the protein CASSQDGLDTGELFF.